This is a list of T cell receptor beta chains from one sample in a study of T-cell memory formation after mild COVID-19. MiXCR, applied by TCRdb to the 5' RACE reads, yields one record per CDR3 protein. The repertoire holds roughly 450,000 distinct CDR3 sequences, with around 17% as singletons. Sequenced input: PBMCs or a T cell subset sorted from them (not recorded which). The receptors were gathered from a man between 18 and 29 years old who had mild COVID-19 (a few samples of this study predate the infection). Cell type and time point are not known. The CDR3 runs from the conserved cysteine through the conserved F or W. A D gene is named only where the DNA matches it firmly. Size is omitted from some rows. Given values are once, few, many or a class for expanded clones.

j_call: TRBJ2-3
clone_size: many
v_call: TRBV5-4
d_call: -
cdr3_nt: TGTGCCAGCAGCTTGGTCCCAGGTGCAGTTGGGTATTTT
cdr3_aa: CASSLVPGAVGYF

j_call: TRBJ2-5
clone_size: few
v_call: TRBV7-2
d_call: TRBD1
cdr3_nt: TGTGCCAGCAGCTTCGGGACAGGGAACCAAGAGACCCAGTACTTC
cdr3_aa: CASSFGTGNQETQYF

j_call: TRBJ2-7
clone_size: few
v_call: TRBV7-9
d_call: TRBD2
cdr3_nt: TGTGCCAGCAGTCCCGAGCGGGGGGGCCCGGACGAGCAGTACTTC
cdr3_aa: CASSPERGGPDEQYF

j_call: TRBJ2-3
clone_size: few
v_call: TRBV6-6
d_call: -
cdr3_nt: TGTGCCAGCAGTTACTCGATAGAGAGGGAAGATACGCAGTATTTT
cdr3_aa: CASSYSIEREDTQYF

j_call: TRBJ2-3
clone_size: few
v_call: TRBV7-9
d_call: -
cdr3_nt: TGTGCCAGCAGCTTTCAGATAGCGGAGATCACAGATACGCAGTATTTT
cdr3_aa: CASSFQIAEITDTQYF

j_call: TRBJ2-7
clone_size: many
v_call: TRBV7-2
d_call: -
cdr3_nt: TGTGCCAGCAGCTTGCGCCCCTACGAGCAGTACTTC
cdr3_aa: CASSLRPYEQYF

j_call: TRBJ2-7
clone_size: -
v_call: TRBV5-1
d_call: TRBD1
cdr3_nt: TGCGCCAGCAGCTTCGCGGGACAGGGGATGTCCTACGAGCAGTACTTC
cdr3_aa: CASSFAGQGMSYEQYF

j_call: TRBJ1-2
clone_size: once
v_call: TRBV19
d_call: -
cdr3_nt: TGTGCCAGTATTTCCCGTTTGGGGTTTGGCTATGGCTACACCTTC
cdr3_aa: CASISRLGFGYGYTF

j_call: TRBJ2-3
clone_size: few
v_call: TRBV10-2
d_call: TRBD2
cdr3_nt: TGCGCCAGCAGACGCGGGGGAAGCACAGATACGCAGTATTTT
cdr3_aa: CASRRGGSTDTQYF

j_call: TRBJ1-5
clone_size: few
v_call: TRBV10-3
d_call: -
cdr3_nt: TGTGCCATCAGTGAGGGGGCGCAGGTTAATCAGCCCCAGCATTTT
cdr3_aa: CAISEGAQVNQPQHF

j_call: TRBJ1-2
clone_size: few
v_call: TRBV7-2
d_call: -
cdr3_nt: TGTGCCAGCAGGGATAGGGGGGGGCGAGGCTATGGCTACACCTTC
cdr3_aa: CASRDRGGRGYGYTF

j_call: TRBJ2-3
clone_size: -
v_call: TRBV4-1
d_call: -
cdr3_nt: TGCGCCAGCAGCCAAGATAGAAGAACAGATACGCAGTATTTT
cdr3_aa: CASSQDRRTDTQYF

j_call: TRBJ2-3
clone_size: -
v_call: TRBV5-1
d_call: TRBD2
cdr3_nt: TGCGCCAGCAGCTTGACGCGGGGGGCCTACACAGATACGCAGTATTTT
cdr3_aa: CASSLTRGAYTDTQYF

j_call: TRBJ2-5
clone_size: few
v_call: TRBV11-1
d_call: -
cdr3_nt: TGTGCCAGCAGCCTCCTTGGGGAGCCAGAGACCCAGTACTTC
cdr3_aa: CASSLLGEPETQYF

j_call: TRBJ2-5
clone_size: few
v_call: TRBV4-3
d_call: -
cdr3_nt: TGCGCCAGCAGCCAACGGGGAGCGGAAGAGACCCAGTACTTC
cdr3_aa: CASSQRGAEETQYF

j_call: TRBJ2-5
clone_size: -
v_call: TRBV7-2
d_call: TRBD2
cdr3_nt: TGTGCCAGCAGCTTAGACGGGACTACCAGGGAGGCCCAGTACTTC
cdr3_aa: CASSLDGTTREAQYF

j_call: TRBJ1-4
clone_size: -
v_call: TRBV5-1
d_call: -
cdr3_nt: TGCGCCAGCAGCTTGGCCGGTGGCAGCTCAACTAATGAAAAACTGTTTTTT
cdr3_aa: CASSLAGGSSTNEKLFF

j_call: TRBJ2-2
clone_size: -
v_call: TRBV6-6
d_call: -
cdr3_nt: TGTGCCAGCAGTTACGCGGCAGGGGAACACACCGGGGAGCTGTTTTTT
cdr3_aa: CASSYAAGEHTGELFF

j_call: TRBJ1-2
clone_size: many
v_call: TRBV5-1
d_call: TRBD1
cdr3_nt: TGCGCCAGCAGCTATTTCCCCCCGGGACAGAGCGACTATGGCTACACCTTC
cdr3_aa: CASSYFPPGQSDYGYTF

j_call: TRBJ1-1
clone_size: -
v_call: TRBV2
d_call: TRBD1
cdr3_nt: TGTGCCAGCAGCCTGGGACAGGGGTTGGACACTGAAGCTTTCTTT
cdr3_aa: CASSLGQGLDTEAFF

j_call: TRBJ2-7
clone_size: -
v_call: TRBV5-6
d_call: -
cdr3_nt: TGTGCCAGCAGCTTGCTGGGAGGCGAGCAGTACTTC
cdr3_aa: CASSLLGGEQYF

j_call: TRBJ2-1
clone_size: many
v_call: TRBV27
d_call: -
cdr3_nt: TGTGCCAGCAGTTTATCGGGAACCAACAATGAGCAGTTCTTC
cdr3_aa: CASSLSGTNNEQFF

j_call: TRBJ1-3
clone_size: once
v_call: TRBV4-1
d_call: TRBD1
cdr3_nt: TGCGCCAGCACCCAGACAGGGGTCGGAAACACCATATATTTT
cdr3_aa: CASTQTGVGNTIYF

j_call: TRBJ1-2
clone_size: -
v_call: TRBV9
d_call: TRBD1
cdr3_nt: TGTGCCAGCAGCGTAGAAACGGTTGAGGGGGCGGACTATGGCTACACCTTC
cdr3_aa: CASSVETVEGADYGYTF

j_call: TRBJ1-5
clone_size: -
v_call: TRBV6-6
d_call: TRBD1
cdr3_nt: TGTGCCAGCAGTACCGGGGACAGGGGGCATCAGCCCCAGCATTTT
cdr3_aa: CASSTGDRGHQPQHF

j_call: TRBJ1-5
clone_size: -
v_call: TRBV12-3/TRBV12-4
d_call: -
cdr3_nt: TGTGCCAGCAGTTTATGGGGTGAGAGTCAGCCCCAGCATTTT
cdr3_aa: CASSLWGESQPQHF

j_call: TRBJ1-2
clone_size: many
v_call: TRBV3-1
d_call: -
cdr3_nt: TGTGCCAGCAGCTACCGACAGGACGGCTACACCTTC
cdr3_aa: CASSYRQDGYTF

j_call: TRBJ2-3
clone_size: few
v_call: TRBV20-1
d_call: -
cdr3_nt: TGCAGTGCTAGAGTCGTGAAGTTCACGGGTACGCAGTATTTT
cdr3_aa: CSARVVKFTGTQYF

j_call: TRBJ2-1
clone_size: once
v_call: TRBV7-6
d_call: -
cdr3_nt: TGTGCCAGCAGCTTATTGATACATGAGCAGTTCTTC
cdr3_aa: CASSLLIHEQFF

j_call: TRBJ1-2
clone_size: few
v_call: TRBV6-2/TRBV6-3
d_call: -
cdr3_nt: TGTGCCAGCAGTAATGGTGTTTCCGGCTACACCTTC
cdr3_aa: CASSNGVSGYTF

j_call: TRBJ2-1
clone_size: -
v_call: TRBV28
d_call: -
cdr3_nt: TGTGCCAGCAGTCTAACAGGGAGGAATGAGCAGTTCTTC
cdr3_aa: CASSLTGRNEQFF

j_call: TRBJ1-2
clone_size: few
v_call: TRBV19
d_call: -
cdr3_nt: TGTGCCAGTACCCCTTCCCAGACCCCTAACTATGGCTACACCTTC
cdr3_aa: CASTPSQTPNYGYTF

j_call: TRBJ2-3
clone_size: few
v_call: TRBV30
d_call: -
cdr3_nt: TGTGCCTGGAGTTCGACCCTAAGCACAGATACGCAGTATTTT
cdr3_aa: CAWSSTLSTDTQYF

j_call: TRBJ1-1
clone_size: -
v_call: TRBV6-2/TRBV6-3
d_call: -
cdr3_nt: TGTGCCAGCGGTTCAGAAACTGAAGCTTTCTTT
cdr3_aa: CASGSETEAFF

j_call: TRBJ1-6
clone_size: -
v_call: TRBV11-2
d_call: -
cdr3_nt: TGTGCCAGCAGCCTCGTAGTTGGGAGTGTGGTAATTTCACCCCTCCACTTT
cdr3_aa: CASSLVVGSVVISPLHF